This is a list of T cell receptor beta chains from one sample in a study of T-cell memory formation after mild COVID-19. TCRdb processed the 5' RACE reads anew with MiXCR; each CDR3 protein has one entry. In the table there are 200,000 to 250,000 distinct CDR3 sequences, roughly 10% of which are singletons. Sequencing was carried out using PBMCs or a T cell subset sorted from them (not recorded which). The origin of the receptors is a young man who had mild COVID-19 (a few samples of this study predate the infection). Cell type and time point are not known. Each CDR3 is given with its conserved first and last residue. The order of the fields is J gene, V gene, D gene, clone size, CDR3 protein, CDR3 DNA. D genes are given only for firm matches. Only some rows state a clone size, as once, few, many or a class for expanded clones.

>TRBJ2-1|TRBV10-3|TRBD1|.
CAIRDRVGNEQFF
TGTGCCATCCGGGACAGGGTGGGAAATGAGCAGTTCTTC
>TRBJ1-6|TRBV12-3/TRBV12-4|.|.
CASSRQVGGSPLHF
TGTGCCAGCAGTCGACAGGTTGGGGGATCACCCCTCCACTTT
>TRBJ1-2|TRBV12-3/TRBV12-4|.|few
CASSLAGAAYPYGYTF
TGTGCCAGCAGCCTTGCGGGGGCAGCTTATCCCTATGGCTACACCTTC
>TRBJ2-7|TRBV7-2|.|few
CASSLSQTLYEQYF
TGTGCCAGCAGCTTAAGCCAGACACTCTACGAGCAGTACTTC
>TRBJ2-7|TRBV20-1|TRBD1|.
CSASSQGDEQYF
TGCAGTGCTAGTTCCCAGGGGGACGAGCAGTACTTC
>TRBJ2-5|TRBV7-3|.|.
CASSSGSGLKETQYF
TGTGCCAGCAGCTCTGGGAGCGGGTTGAAAGAGACCCAGTACTTC
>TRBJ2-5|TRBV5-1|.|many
CASSLAEQETQYF
TGCGCCAGCAGCTTGGCGGAACAAGAGACCCAGTACTTC
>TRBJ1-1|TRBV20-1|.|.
CSARDLSFGGYEAFF
TGCAGTGCTAGAGACCTCTCCTTCGGGGGATATGAAGCTTTCTTT
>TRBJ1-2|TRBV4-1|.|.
CASSQGASTYGYTF
TGCGCCAGCAGCCAAGGGGCCAGTACCTATGGCTACACCTTC
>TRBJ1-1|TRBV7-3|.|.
CASSLGGGWTEAFF
TGTGCCAGCAGCTTAGGAGGGGGTTGGACTGAAGCTTTCTTT
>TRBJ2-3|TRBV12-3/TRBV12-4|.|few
CASSFFQEGTDTQYF
TGTGCCAGCAGTTTCTTCCAGGAGGGGACAGATACGCAGTATTTT
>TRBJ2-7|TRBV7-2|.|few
CASSLGFQLASYEQYF
TGTGCCAGCAGCTTAGGGTTTCAGTTAGCCTCCTACGAGCAGTACTTC
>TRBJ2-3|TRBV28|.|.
CASSPTWYTQYF
TGTGCCAGCAGTCCGACGTGGTATACGCAGTATTTT
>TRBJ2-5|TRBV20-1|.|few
CSAREWGGEETQYF
TGCAGTGCTAGGGAGTGGGGGGGCGAAGAGACCCAGTACTTC
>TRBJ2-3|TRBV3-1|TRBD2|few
CASSQTGGAGDTQYF
TGTGCCAGCAGCCAAACCGGGGGGGCGGGGGATACGCAGTATTTT
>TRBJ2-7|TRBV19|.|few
CASSTSGQRYEQYF
TGTGCCAGTAGTACCTCAGGACAGCGCTACGAGCAGTACTTC
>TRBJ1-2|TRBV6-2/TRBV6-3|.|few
CASSYPLGRWISLHYGYTF
TGTGCCAGCAGTTATCCCCTGGGACGGTGGATCTCATTGCACTATGGCTACACCTTC
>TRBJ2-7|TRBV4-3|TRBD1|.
CASSQEVPGTGSVEQYF
TGCGCCAGCAGCCAAGAAGTTCCCGGGACAGGGAGCGTCGAGCAGTACTTC
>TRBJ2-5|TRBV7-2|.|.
CASSLRQDQETQYF
TGTGCCAGCAGCTTAAGACAGGACCAAGAGACCCAGTACTTC
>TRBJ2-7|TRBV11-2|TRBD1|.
CASSLSYPRQGSSYEQYF
TGTGCCAGCAGCCTCAGCTACCCCCGACAGGGAAGCTCCTACGAGCAGTACTTC
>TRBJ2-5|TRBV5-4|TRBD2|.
CASSSRTSGEETQYF
TGTGCCAGCAGCTCACGGACTAGCGGGGAAGAGACCCAGTACTTC
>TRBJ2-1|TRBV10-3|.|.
CAIKEEGLGGEQFF
TGTGCCATCAAGGAGGAGGGATTGGGTGGTGAGCAGTTCTTC
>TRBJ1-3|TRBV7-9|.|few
CASSLALVPSSGNTIYF
TGTGCCAGCAGCTTAGCCCTCGTCCCGAGCTCTGGAAACACCATATATTTT
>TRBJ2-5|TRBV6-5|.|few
CASSWDGETQYF
TGTGCCAGCAGTTGGGACGGAGAGACCCAGTACTTC
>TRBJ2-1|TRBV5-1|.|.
CASSLKEGGPWNEQFF
TGCGCCAGCAGCCTTAAAGAGGGGGGGCCCTGGAATGAGCAGTTCTTC
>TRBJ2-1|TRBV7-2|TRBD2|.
CASTTSGVDEQFF
TGTGCCAGCACGACTAGCGGGGTCGATGAGCAGTTCTTC
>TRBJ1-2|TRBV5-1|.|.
CASSSEGANYGYTF
TGCGCCAGCAGCTCGGAGGGGGCTAACTATGGCTACACCTTC
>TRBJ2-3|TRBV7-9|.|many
CATVLPGPPSTDTQYF
TGTGCCACCGTCTTGCCAGGTCCCCCTAGCACAGATACGCAGTATTTT
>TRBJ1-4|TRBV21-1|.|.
CASRTAEKLFF
TGTGCCAGCAGGACGGCTGAAAAACTGTTTTTT
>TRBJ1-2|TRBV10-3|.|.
CAISESRGYTF
TGTGCCATCAGTGAGTCCCGTGGCTACACCTTC
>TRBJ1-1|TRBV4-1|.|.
CASSQVPPGGGPPEAFF
TGCGCCAGCAGCCAAGTGCCACCGGGGGGGGGGCCCCCTGAAGCTTTCTTT
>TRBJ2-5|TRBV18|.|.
CASSGEETQYF
TGTGCCAGCTCTGGGGAAGAGACCCAGTACTTC
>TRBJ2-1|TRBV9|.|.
CASSKQTNEQFF
TGTGCCAGCAGCAAACAGACTAATGAGCAGTTCTTC
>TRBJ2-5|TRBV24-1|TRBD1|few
CATSDLTGYQETQYF
TGTGCCACCAGTGACCTGACAGGGTACCAAGAGACCCAGTACTTC
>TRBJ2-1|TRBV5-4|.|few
CASRPESSYNEQFF
TGTGCCAGCAGGCCAGAGAGCTCCTACAATGAGCAGTTCTTC
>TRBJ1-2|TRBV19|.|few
CASSTSRDYGYTF
TGTGCCAGTAGTACATCTCGGGACTATGGCTACACCTTC
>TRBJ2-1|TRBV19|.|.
CASSMGQPNNEQFF
TGTGCCAGTAGTATGGGCCAGCCGAACAATGAGCAGTTCTTC
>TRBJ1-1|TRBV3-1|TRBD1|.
CASRRQGETEAFF
TGTGCCAGCAGACGGCAGGGGGAAACTGAAGCTTTCTTT
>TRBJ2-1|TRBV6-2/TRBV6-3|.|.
CASSYRQLNEQFF
TGTGCCAGCAGTTACCGACAACTCAATGAGCAGTTCTTC
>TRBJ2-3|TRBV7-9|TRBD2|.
CASSSSGDTQYF
TGTGCCAGCAGCTCTAGCGGAGATACGCAGTATTTT
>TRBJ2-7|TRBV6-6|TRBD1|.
CASKGQALLEQYF
TGTGCCAGCAAGGGACAGGCCCTCCTCGAGCAGTACTTC